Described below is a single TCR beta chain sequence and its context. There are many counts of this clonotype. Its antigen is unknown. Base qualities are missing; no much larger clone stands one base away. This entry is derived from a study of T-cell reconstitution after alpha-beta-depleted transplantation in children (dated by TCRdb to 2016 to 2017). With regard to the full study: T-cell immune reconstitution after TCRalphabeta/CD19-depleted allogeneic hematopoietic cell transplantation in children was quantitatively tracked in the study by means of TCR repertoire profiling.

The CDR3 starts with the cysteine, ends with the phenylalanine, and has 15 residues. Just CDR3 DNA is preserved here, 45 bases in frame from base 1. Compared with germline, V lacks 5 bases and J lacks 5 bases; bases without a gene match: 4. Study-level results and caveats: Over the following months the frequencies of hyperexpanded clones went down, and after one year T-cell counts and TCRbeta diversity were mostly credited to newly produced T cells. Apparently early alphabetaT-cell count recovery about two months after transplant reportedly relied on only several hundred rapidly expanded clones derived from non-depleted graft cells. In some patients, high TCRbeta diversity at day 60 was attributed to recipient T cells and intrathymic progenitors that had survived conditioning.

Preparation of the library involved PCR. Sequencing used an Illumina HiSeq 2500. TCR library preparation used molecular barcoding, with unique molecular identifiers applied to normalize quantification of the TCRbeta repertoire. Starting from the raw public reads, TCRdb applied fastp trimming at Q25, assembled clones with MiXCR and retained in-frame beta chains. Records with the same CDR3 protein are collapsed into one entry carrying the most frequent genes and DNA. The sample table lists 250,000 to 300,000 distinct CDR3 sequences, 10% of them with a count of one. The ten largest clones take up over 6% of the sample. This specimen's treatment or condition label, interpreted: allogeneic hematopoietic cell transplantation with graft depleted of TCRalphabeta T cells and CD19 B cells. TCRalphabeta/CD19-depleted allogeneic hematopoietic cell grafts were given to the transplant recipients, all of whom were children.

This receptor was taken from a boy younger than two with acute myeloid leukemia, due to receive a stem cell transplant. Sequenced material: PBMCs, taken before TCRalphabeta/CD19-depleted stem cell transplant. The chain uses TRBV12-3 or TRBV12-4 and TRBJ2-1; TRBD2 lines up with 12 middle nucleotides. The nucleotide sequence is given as TGTGCCAGCAGTCTGGCTAGCGGGGGGGACAATGAGCAGTTCTTC. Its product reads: CASSLASGGDNEQFF.